The sequence of this TCR beta chain was determined in a study of OX40 agonist ivuxolimab in advanced cancers. In the study overall: Those enrolled were around 87% male, with a mean age of 60 years and ages from roughly 23 to 80. Study findings and constraints: At 0.1-3.0 mg/kg, partial responders had clonal expansion among the lowest observed. In the 0.1 to 3.0 mg/kg range, CD4+ and CD8+ blood T cells had expanded clonally by week 6.

TCRdb's copy holds only in-frame clones and misses some; the assay was immunoSEQ multiplex PCR. The sample holds some 35,000 clones; roughly 80% are singletons and the top ten take about a sixth. Comments on this clone: No antigen is known for it.

Autoimmune disease history or systemic immunosuppression was exclusionary. CDR1 and CDR2 from the germline V gene are MDHEN and SYDVKM. Trimming cost V 6 bases and J 10 bases, with 10 bases left between them. This CDR3 is built from 11 residues. This clonotype originated in an adult with an advanced solid tumor such as melanoma, head and neck, liver or kidney cancer. This chain joins TRBV28 and TRBJ2-1; D remains ambiguous. The sequences come from CD4+ or CD8+ T cells sorted from blood, collected in a trial of the OX40 agonist ivuxolimab. DNA for the CDR3: TGTGCCAGCAGCCAAGTCCGGGAGCAGTTCTTC. Residues: CASSQVREQFF.